The present entry profiles one T cell receptor beta chain with its context. J lost 5 bases, V lost 5 bases, and 16 bases had no gene match. Germline CDR1 and CDR2: LGHNT and FRNRAP. The CDR3 is made up of 18 amino acids. This entry is derived from a study of T cells in Graves' hyperthyroidism and ophthalmopathy. Amplification of TCR beta CDR3 regions was performed using RNA transcripts as template. The HTBI primer set drove a first-round RT-PCR of the TCR CDR3. One entry per CDR3 protein results from TCRdb running MiXCR on the multiplex PCR reads. This sample yields 600,000 or so distinct CDR3 sequences, of which about a sixth are seen a single time; over 3.5% belongs to the top ten.

This receptor was obtained from a woman aged 25 to 45 with Graves' hyperthyroidism. The chain links TRBV12-5 to TRBJ1-5, with TRBD1 identical over 9 bases. Sequencing used blood. CDR3 residues: CASGRRDRVLFLDQPQHF. The CDR3 DNA reads as TGTGCTAGTGGTCGACGGGACAGGGTGCTTTTTTTGGATCAGCCCCAGCATTTT.